These 8 T cell receptor beta chains originate from one sample sequenced in a study of blood T cell repertoires in COVID-19. The data were produced by immunoSEQ multiplex PCR, yet TCRdb's version contains in-frame clones alone and is incomplete. This sample has 150,000 to 200,000 clones, with 80% found just once. Sequencing input: peripheral blood. The receptors were gathered from a man between 65 and 85 years old with active or convalescent COVID-19.

The chain uses TRBV11-2 and TRBJ1-2; D is undetermined. This CDR3 has 12 residues. V lost 5 bases and J lost 3, with 7 bases in between. Per the germline V gene, CDR1 is SGHAT and CDR2 is FQNNGV. The CDR3 loop is CASSLLDYGYTF. Written as DNA, the CDR3 is TGTGCCAGCAGCCTCCTAGACTATGGCTACACCTTC.

This clone was picked up many times. This chain joins TRBV19 and TRBJ2-2, with 8 positions matching TRBD2. Germline values: CDR1 LNHDA, CDR2 SQIVND (reference sequence). V lost 5 bases to trimming and J lost 1 base; unmatched junction nucleotides: 6. This CDR3 has 16 amino acids. The CDR3: CASSGTRRGNTGELFF. As DNA, the CDR3 is TGTGCCAGTAGTGGGACTAGACGGGGGAACACCGGGGAGCTGTTTTTT.

This chain joins TRBV29-1 and TRBJ2-3; 9 bases are shared with TRBD2. Germline V gene sequence: CDR1 SQVTM, CDR2 ANQGSEA. V lost 2 bases and J lost 3; bases outside the gene matches: 6. The CDR3 totals 15 residues. The CDR3: CSVETRREGTDTQYF. CDR3 DNA sequence: TGCAGCGTTGAAACGAGGCGGGAGGGAACAGATACGCAGTATTTT.

CDR3 sequence: CASSRSGGENSPLHF. In DNA, the CDR3 is TGTGCCAGCTCAAGATCAGGGGGCGAGAATTCACCCCTCCACTTT. J is TRBJ1-6 and V is TRBV18; 8 positions agree with TRBD1. Per germline, CDR1 KGHSH and CDR2 LQKENI. The V gene end was trimmed by 5 bases and the J gene end by 7 bases; junction bases not matched to a gene: 7. This CDR3 has 15 amino acids.

V is TRBV19 and J is TRBJ1-4; perhaps TRBD1 as D (5 bases). Germline CDR1 and CDR2: LNHDA and SQIVND (reference sequence). The CDR3 spans 13 residues. Trimming cost V 10 bases and J 4 bases, with 13 bases left between them. The CDR3 DNA is TGTGCCACTTCTCCGCAGGGTAATGAAAAACTGTTTTTT. Amino acid sequence: CATSPQGNEKLFF.

This sequence joins TRBV5-1 and TRBJ1-1, with 10 nucleotides matching TRBD1. With V trimmed by 4 bases and J by 6 bases, 6 bases remained unmatched. This CDR3 comprises 14 residues. The germline gives CDR1 SGHRS, CDR2 YFSETQ. The CDR3 loop is CASSPWDRGSEAFF. DNA for the CDR3: TGCGCCAGCAGCCCCTGGGACAGGGGTTCTGAAGCTTTCTTT.

The J gene is TRBJ2-7, the V gene TRBV30, with 7 bases matching TRBD1. V trimming: 4 bases; J trimming: 7 bases; junction bases outside the gene matches: 13. The CDR3 runs 14 residues. Germline CDR1 is GTSNPN and CDR2 is SVGIG (reference sequence). DNA for the CDR3: TGTGCCTGGAAAACCATTCGGGACAGACGGGAGCAGTACTTC. It yields the protein CAWKTIRDRREQYF.

The V call is TRBV30, the J call TRBJ2-5; D unclear. Germline CDR1 reads GTSNPN; CDR2 reads SVGIG (reference sequence). CDR3 length: 12 residues. Trimming pared 0 bases from V and 2 bases from J, leaving 4 bases between. The DNA of the CDR3 is TGTGCCTGGAGTGTATCGCAAGAGACCCAGTACTTC. It is translated as CAWSVSQETQYF.